One and the same sample provided the 5 T cell receptor beta chains below, sequenced in a study of blood T cell repertoires in COVID-19. Libraries were prepared by immunoSEQ multiplex PCR; TCRdb keeps only in-frame clonotypes and omits some of them. The sample holds about 440,000 clones, roughly 85% seen once. Sequencing used PBMCs or T cells enriched from blood (not recorded which). These receptors were obtained from a woman aged 18-29 years with acute COVID-19.

The chain is built from TRBV5-1 and TRBJ2-5; 15 nucleotides line up with TRBD2. Germline-derived CDR1 and CDR2 are SGHRS and YFSETQ. The CDR3 covers 18 residues. After removal of 6 bases from V and 5 bases from J, the junction contained 14 bases not matched to a gene. The CDR3 is CASTAYRTSGRVYETQYF. CDR3 bases: TGCGCCAGCACCGCATACAGGACTAGCGGGAGGGTATACGAGACCCAGTACTTC.

The chain couples TRBV14 to TRBJ2-7, with no clear D. The CDR3 runs to 12 residues. Germline assignment: CDR1 SGHDN and CDR2 FVKESK. The V end was cut by 3 bases, the J end by 2 bases, with 5 bases between. The CDR3: CASSHPTYEQYF. CDR3 bases: TGTGCCAGCAGCCACCCAACCTACGAGCAGTACTTC.

The chain links TRBV18 to TRBJ1-4; possible D gene TRBD1, 6 bases. Germline CDR1 and CDR2: KGHSH and LQKENI. The germline V and J ends were trimmed by 2 bases and 0 bases, with 7 bases remaining between them. This CDR3 is 15 amino acids long. CDR3 nucleotides: TGTGCCAGCTCACCAAACAGGGCAACTAATGAAAAACTGTTTTTT. It is translated as CASSPNRATNEKLFF.

This clone is a singleton in its sample. The rearrangement uses TRBV5-5 and TRBJ1-4; D might be TRBD1 (6 bases). CDR1 is SGHKS, CDR2 YYEKEE, per germline (reference sequence). CDR3 length: 14 amino acids. V was cut by 3 bases and J by 4 bases, with 10 bases left in between. CDR3 sequence: CASSSGQINEKLFF. CDR3 nucleotide sequence: TGTGCCAGCAGCTCCGGACAGATTAATGAAAAACTGTTTTTT. Using reference TRBV5-5 and TRBJ1-4 for the parts outside the CDR3, the full variable domain is DAGVTQSPTHLIKTRGQQVTLRCSPISGHKSVSWYQQVLGQGPQFIFQYYEKEERGRGNFPDRFSARQFPNYSSELNVNALLLGDSALYLCASSSGQINEKLFFGSGTQLSVL.

The chain carries TRBV19 and TRBJ1-6, with D uncertain. V lost 3 bases and J lost 10, with 13 bases in between. Germline-derived CDR1 and CDR2 are LNHDA and SQIVND (reference sequence). The CDR3 totals 14 residues. The CDR3 bases are TGTGCCAGTAGTATTATCGGGGTACGCTCACCCCTCCACTTT. This codes for CASSIIGVRSPLHF.